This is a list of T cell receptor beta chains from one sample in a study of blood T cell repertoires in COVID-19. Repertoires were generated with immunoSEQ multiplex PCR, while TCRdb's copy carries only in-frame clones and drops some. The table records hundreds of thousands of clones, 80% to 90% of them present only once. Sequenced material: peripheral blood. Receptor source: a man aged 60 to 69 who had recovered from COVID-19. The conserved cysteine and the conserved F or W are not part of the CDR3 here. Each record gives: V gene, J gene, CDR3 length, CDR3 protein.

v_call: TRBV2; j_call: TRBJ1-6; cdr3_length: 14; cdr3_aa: ASSPDRSSYNSPLH
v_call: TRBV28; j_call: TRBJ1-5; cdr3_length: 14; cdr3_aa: ASSDYTGTDNQPQH
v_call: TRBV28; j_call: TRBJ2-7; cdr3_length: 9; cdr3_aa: ASSYRLEQY
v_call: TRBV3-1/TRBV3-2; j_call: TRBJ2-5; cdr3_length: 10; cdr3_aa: ASSVGRETQY
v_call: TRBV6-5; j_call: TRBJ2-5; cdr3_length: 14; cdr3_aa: ASSYWGGLNQETQY
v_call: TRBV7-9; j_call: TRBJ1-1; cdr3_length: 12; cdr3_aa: ASSLGGQAYEAF
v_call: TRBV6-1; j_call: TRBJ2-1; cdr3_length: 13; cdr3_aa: ASSEAKREYNEQF
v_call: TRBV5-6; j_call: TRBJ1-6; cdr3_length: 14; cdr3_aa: ASSLGQRSYNSPLH
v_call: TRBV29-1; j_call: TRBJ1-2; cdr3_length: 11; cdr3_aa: SAAVQRDYGYT
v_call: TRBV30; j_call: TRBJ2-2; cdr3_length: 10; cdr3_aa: AWRVDNGELF
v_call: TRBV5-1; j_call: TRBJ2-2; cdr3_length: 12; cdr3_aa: ASSLTQITGELF
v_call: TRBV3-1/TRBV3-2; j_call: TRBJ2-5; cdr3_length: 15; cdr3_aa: ASSQEARGSGKETQY
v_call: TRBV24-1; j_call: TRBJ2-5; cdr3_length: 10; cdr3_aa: ATSRREETQY
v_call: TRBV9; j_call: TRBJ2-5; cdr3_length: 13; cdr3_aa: ASSLWTSGKETQY
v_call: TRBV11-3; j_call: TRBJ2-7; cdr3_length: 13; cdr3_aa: ASSLVCGRLFEQY
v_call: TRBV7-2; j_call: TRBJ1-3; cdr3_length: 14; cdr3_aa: ASSFRQGRGENTIY
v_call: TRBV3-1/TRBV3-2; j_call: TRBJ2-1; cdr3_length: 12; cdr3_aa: ASSPGTRVHEQF
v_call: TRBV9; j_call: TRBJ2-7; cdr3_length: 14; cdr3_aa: ASSVGVSGVTYEQY
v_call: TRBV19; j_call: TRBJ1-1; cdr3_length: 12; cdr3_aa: ASSARDRDTEAF
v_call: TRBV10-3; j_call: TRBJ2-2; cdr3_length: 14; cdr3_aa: AISDRDRKNTGELF
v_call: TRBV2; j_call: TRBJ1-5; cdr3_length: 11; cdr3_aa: ASSVQGNQPQH
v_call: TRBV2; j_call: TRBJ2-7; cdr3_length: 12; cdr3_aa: ASISRTPLDEQY
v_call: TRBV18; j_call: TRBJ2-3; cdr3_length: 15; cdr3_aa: ASSQRTGQGATDTQY
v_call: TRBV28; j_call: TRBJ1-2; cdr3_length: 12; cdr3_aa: ASSLRDRDHGYT
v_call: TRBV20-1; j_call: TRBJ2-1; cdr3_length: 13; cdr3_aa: SASAGLVAVIEQF
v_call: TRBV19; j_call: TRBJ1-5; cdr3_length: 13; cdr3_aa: ASTRGQFSNQPQH
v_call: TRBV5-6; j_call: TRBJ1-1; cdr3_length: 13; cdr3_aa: ASSLTVSSGTEAF
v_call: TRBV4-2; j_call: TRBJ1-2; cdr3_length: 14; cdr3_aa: ASSQDFGGGGYGYT
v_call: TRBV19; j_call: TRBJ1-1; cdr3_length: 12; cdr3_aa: ASSHRGRNTEAF
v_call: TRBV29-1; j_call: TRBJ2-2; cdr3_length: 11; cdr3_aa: SVDRDATGELF